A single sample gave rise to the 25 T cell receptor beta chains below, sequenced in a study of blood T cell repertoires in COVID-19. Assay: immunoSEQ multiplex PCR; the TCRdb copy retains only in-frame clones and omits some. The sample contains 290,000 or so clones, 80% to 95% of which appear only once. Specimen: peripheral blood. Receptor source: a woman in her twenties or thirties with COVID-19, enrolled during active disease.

The CDR3 loop reads CASSLFPGQGNQPQHF. The CDR3 region has the DNA TGTGCCAGCAGTTTATTCCCGGGACAGGGGAATCAGCCCCAGCATTTT. This rearrangement joins TRBV28 to TRBJ1-5, with 10 bases matching TRBD1. CDR1 MDHEN and CDR2 SYDVKM come from the germline V gene. The CDR3 extends over 16 amino acids. Trimming took 1 base from V and 4 from J; bases not matched to a gene: 4.

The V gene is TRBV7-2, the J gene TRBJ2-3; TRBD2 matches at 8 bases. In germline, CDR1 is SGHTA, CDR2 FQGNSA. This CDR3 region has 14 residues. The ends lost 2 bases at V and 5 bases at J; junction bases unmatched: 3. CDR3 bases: TGTGCCAGCAGCTTAAGCGGGGGAGAAGATACGCAGTATTTT. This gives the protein CASSLSGGEDTQYF.

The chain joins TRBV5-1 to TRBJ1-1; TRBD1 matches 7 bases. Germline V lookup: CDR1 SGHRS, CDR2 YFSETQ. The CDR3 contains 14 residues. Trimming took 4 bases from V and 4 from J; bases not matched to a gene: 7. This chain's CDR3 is CASSTTTGATEAFF. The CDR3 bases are TGCGCCAGCAGCACAACTACAGGGGCCACTGAAGCTTTCTTT.

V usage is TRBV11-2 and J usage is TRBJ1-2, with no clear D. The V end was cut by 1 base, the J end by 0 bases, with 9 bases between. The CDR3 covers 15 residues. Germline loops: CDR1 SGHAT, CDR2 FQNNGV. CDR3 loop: CASSLGNGANYGYTF. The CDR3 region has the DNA TGTGCCAGCAGCTTAGGGAACGGGGCTAACTATGGCTACACCTTC.

In DNA, the CDR3 is TGTGCCAGCAGTGGCCGGACAGTGGGGTACAATGAGCAGTTCTTC. Translating gives CASSGRTVGYNEQFF. The chain employs TRBV25-1 and TRBJ2-1, with a tentative D call TRBD1 (6 bases). This CDR3 is built from 15 residues. Germline-derived CDR1 and CDR2 are MGHDK and SYGVNS. V lost 4 bases and J 4 bases, leaving 14 bases between the germline ends.

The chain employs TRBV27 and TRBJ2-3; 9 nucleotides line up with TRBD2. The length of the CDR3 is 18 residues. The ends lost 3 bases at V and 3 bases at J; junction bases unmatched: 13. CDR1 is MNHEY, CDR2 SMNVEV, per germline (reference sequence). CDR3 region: CASSLGWLAGRRTDTQYF. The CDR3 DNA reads TGTGCCAGCAGTTTGGGGTGGCTAGCGGGAAGGAGGACAGATACGCAGTATTTT.

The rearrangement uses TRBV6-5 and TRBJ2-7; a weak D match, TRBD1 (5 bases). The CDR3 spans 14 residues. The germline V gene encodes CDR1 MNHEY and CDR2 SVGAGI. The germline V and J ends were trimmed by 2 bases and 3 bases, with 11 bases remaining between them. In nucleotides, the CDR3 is TGTGCCAGCAGTTACGGTCAGGGTAACTACGAGCAGTACTTC. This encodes CASSYGQGNYEQYF.

CDR3 DNA sequence: TGTGCCAGCAGAGCTAGAACGTCCACAGGGGTTTATGGCTACACCTTC. Amino acid sequence: CASRARTSTGVYGYTF. This chain links TRBV2 with TRBJ1-2, with 7 bases lining up with TRBD1. From germline, CDR1 is SNHLY and CDR2 FYNNEI. V was clipped by 6 bases and J by 5 bases; unmatched bases: 15. The CDR3 length is 16 residues. Full variable domain (outside the CDR3, taken from reference TRBV2 and TRBJ1-2): EPEVTQTPSHQVTQMGQEVILRCVPISNHLYFYWYRQILGQKVEFLVSFYNNEISEKSEIFDDQFSVERPDGSNFTLKIRSTKLEDSAMYFCASRARTSTGVYGYTFGSGTRLTVV.

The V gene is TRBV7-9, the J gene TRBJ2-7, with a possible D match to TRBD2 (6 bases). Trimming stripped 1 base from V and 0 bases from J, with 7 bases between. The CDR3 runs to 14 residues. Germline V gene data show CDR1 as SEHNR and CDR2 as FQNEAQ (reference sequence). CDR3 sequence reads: CASSLVGSSYEQYF. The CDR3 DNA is TGTGCCAGCAGCTTAGTCGGGAGCTCCTACGAGCAGTACTTC. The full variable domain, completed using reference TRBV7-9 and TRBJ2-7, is DTGVSQNPRHKITKRGQNVTFRCDPISEHNRLYWYRQTLGQGPEFLTYFQNEAQLEKSRLLSDRFSAERPKGSFSTLEIQRTEQGDSAMYLCASSLVGSSYEQYFGPGTRLTVT.

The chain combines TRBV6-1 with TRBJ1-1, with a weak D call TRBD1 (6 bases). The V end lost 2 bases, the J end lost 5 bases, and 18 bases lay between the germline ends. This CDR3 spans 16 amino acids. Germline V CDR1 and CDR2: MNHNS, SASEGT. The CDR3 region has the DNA TGTGCCAGCAGTGAACATCCGGGGGGCGAGGAGACTGAAGCTTTCTTT. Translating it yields CASSEHPGGEETEAFF.

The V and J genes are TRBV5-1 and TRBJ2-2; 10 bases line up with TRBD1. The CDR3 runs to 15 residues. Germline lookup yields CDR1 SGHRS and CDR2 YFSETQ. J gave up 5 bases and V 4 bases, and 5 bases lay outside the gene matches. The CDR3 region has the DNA TGCGCCAGCAGCCCGGGGACAGGGGAGACCGGGGAGCTGTTTTTT. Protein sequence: CASSPGTGETGELFF.

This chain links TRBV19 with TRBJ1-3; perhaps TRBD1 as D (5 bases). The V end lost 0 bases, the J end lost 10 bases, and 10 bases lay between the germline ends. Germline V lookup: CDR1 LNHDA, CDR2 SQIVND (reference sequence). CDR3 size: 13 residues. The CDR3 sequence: CASSIEGDTTIYF. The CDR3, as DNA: TGTGCCAGTAGTATAGAAGGGGATACAACCATATATTTT.

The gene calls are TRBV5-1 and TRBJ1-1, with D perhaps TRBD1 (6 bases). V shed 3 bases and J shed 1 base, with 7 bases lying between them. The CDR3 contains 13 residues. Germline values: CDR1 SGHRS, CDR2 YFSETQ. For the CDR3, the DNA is TGCGCCAGCAGCTGGGGACAGAACACTGAAGCTTTCTTT. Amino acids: CASSWGQNTEAFF.

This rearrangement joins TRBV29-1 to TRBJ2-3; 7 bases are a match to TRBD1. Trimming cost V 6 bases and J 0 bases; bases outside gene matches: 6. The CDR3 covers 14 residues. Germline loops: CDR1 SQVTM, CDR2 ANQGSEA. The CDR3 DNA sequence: TGCAGCGTCTCAGGGGGAACTAGCACAGATACGCAGTATTTT. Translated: CSVSGGTSTDTQYF.

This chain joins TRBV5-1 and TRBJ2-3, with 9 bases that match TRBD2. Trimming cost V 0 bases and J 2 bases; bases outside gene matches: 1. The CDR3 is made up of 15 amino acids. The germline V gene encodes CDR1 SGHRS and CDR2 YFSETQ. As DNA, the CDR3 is TGCGCCAGCAGCTTGGGACTAGCGGACACAGATACGCAGTATTTT. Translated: CASSLGLADTDTQYF.

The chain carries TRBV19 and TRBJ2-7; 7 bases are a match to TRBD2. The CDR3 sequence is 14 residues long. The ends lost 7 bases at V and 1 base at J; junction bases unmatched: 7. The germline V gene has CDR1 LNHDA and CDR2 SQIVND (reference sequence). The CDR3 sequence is CASMSSSGSYEQYF. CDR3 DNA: TGTGCCAGTATGTCGTCTAGCGGTTCCTACGAGCAGTACTTC.

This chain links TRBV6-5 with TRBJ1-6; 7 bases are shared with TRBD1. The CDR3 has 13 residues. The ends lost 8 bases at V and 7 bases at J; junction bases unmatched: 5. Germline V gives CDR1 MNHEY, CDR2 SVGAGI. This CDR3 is CASQAQGNSPLHF. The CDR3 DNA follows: TGTGCCAGCCAGGCACAGGGGAATTCACCCCTCCACTTT.

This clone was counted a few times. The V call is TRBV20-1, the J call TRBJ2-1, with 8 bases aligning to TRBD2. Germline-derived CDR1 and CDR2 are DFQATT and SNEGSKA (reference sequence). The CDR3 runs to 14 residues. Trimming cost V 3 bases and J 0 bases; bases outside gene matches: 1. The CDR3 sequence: CSASLAGSYNEQFF. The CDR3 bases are TGCAGTGCTAGTCTAGCGGGCTCCTACAATGAGCAGTTCTTC.

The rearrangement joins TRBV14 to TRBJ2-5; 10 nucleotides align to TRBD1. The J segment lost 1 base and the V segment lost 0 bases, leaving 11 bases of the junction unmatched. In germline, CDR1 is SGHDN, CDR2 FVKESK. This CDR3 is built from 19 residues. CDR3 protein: CASSQERFSGQGFQETQYF. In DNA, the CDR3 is TGTGCCAGCAGCCAAGAACGATTTTCGGGACAGGGGTTCCAAGAGACCCAGTACTTC.

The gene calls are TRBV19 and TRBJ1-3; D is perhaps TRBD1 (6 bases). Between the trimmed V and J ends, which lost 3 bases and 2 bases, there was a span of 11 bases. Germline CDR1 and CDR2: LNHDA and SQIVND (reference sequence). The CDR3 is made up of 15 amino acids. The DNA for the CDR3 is TGTGCCAGTAGTATCCGGCAGGGGACTGGAAACACCATATATTTT. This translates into CASSIRQGTGNTIYF.

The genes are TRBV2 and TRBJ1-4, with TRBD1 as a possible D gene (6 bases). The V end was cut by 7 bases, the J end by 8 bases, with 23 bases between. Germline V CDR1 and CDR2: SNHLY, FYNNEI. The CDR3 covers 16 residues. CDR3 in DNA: TGTGCCAGCATTAGAGGACAGCCTCCTTTGGGGGAAAAACTGTTTTTT. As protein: CASIRGQPPLGEKLFF.

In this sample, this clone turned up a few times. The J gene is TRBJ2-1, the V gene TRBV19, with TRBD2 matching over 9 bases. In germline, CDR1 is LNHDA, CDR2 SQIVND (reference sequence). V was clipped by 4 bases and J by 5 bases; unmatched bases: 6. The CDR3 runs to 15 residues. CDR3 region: CASSKTSGLNNEQFF. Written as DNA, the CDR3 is TGTGCCAGTAGTAAGACTAGCGGCCTTAACAATGAGCAGTTCTTC.

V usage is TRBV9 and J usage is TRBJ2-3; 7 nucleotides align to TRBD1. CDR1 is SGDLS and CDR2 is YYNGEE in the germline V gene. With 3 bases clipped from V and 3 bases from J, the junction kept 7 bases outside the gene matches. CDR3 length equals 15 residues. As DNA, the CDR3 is TGTGCCAGCAGCGGGGCGACAGGGTGGACAGATACGCAGTATTTT. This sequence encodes CASSGATGWTDTQYF.

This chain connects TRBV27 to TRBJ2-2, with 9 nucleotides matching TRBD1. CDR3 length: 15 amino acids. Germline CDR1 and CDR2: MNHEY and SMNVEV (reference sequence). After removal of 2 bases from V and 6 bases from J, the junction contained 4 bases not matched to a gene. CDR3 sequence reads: CASSLGGQGPGELFF. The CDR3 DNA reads TGTGCCAGCAGTTTAGGGGGACAGGGACCCGGGGAGCTGTTTTTT.

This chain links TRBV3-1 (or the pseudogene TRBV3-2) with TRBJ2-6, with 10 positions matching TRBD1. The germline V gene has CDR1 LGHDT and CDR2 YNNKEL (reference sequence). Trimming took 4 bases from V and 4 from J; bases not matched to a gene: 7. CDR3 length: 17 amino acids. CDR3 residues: CASSRRDRGLGANVLTF. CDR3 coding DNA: TGTGCCAGCAGCCGCCGGGACAGGGGCTTAGGGGCCAACGTCCTGACTTTC.